Presented here are 6 T cell receptor beta chains from one specimen sequenced in a study of cytomegalovirus exposure and HLA in healthy donors (dated 2017 in TCRdb). Library construction relied on the immunoSEQ multiplex PCR assay. The multiplex PCR relied on a mix of 60 forward primers for TCR Vbeta segments and 13 reverse primers for TCR Jbeta segments. The clones in this table, taken by TCRdb from immuneACCESS, are in-frame only. Not every clone is retained; where verified, under half of the shortfall comes from an unresolved V gene, and the cause of the rest is unknown. This sample lists some 76,000 clones; 70% to 90% were detected once. Of the sample, 1.5% to 2% is held by the ten largest clones. Sample: PBMCs. The receptors here all came from a woman under 40 in good health and CMV-seronegative.

The rearrangement links TRBV10-3 to TRBJ1-2; 8 bases are shared with TRBD1. Trimming removed 5 bases from V and 2 bases from J; junction bases left unmatched: 10. CDR1 is ENHRY, CDR2 SYGVKD, per germline. The CDR3 extends over 16 amino acids. CDR3 nucleotide sequence: TGTGCCATCAGTTCAAAGGCGACAGGGGAGAACTATGGCTACACCTTC. This encodes CAISSKATGENYGYTF.

The rearrangement links TRBV7-3 to TRBJ1-1, with D perhaps matching TRBD1 (5 bases). CDR1 and CDR2 (germline): SGHTA, FQGTGA. Trimming left V 5 bases short and J 5 bases short, with 12 bases between. The CDR3 is 13 residues long. CDR3 coding DNA: TGTGCCAGCAGCCCCCTCGGGGGAACTGAAGCTTTCTTT. Amino acids: CASSPLGGTEAFF.

The V and J genes are TRBV9 and TRBJ1-5, with 12 positions matching TRBD1. Germline CDR1 reads SGDLS; CDR2 reads YYNGEE. CDR3 length: 15 amino acids. The junction had 4 bases not matched to a gene; V was cut back by 4 bases and J by 5 bases. CDR3 coding DNA: TGTGCCAGCAGCCCCGGGACAGGGGGCGATCAGCCCCAGCATTTT. Protein sequence: CASSPGTGGDQPQHF.

This clone appeared a few times. Mismatch with germline at one junction end may stem from a read error. The J gene is TRBJ1-4, the V gene TRBV6-1, with D maybe TRBD1 (5 bases). Germline CDR1 and CDR2: MNHNS and SASEGT. The CDR3 totals 11 residues. DNA of the CDR3: TGTGCCAGCAGTTCCCGGACAAGTGACTTCTTT. It specifies CASSSRTSDFF.

The chain has TRBV7-2 and TRBJ2-1; 8 bases are shared with TRBD1. CDR1 SGHTA and CDR2 FQGNSA come from the germline V gene. The CDR3 consists of 17 residues. Trimming took 5 bases from V and 0 from J; bases not matched to a gene: 9. The CDR3 sequence: CASSRRRDRSSYNEQFF. The CDR3 DNA is TGTGCCAGCAGCCGACGACGGGACAGGAGCTCCTACAATGAGCAGTTCTTC.

The V and J genes are TRBV9 and TRBJ2-1; no firm D call. V gave up 0 bases and J gave up 7 bases, with 8 bases separating them. This CDR3 comprises 13 residues. Germline lookup yields CDR1 SGDLS and CDR2 YYNGEE. CDR3: CASSVGGRNEQFF. Here the CDR3 DNA reads TGTGCCAGCAGCGTAGGCGGTAGGAATGAGCAGTTCTTC.